The clone carrying this T cell receptor (beta chain) is called medium-sized based on its frequency. Its matching antigen is unknown. The data originate from a study of T cells in severe cutaneous drug reactions. About the research overall: RegiSCAR criteria gave all enrolled patients a probable or definite SJS/TEN or DRESS diagnosis. Patients in acute or recovery stage gave blister fluids/cells and PBMC. Study-level points and caveats: One public TCRbeta CDR3 appeared in all seven blister samples, averaging about 15%. Blister cells averaged roughly 30% and PBMC roughly 5% TRBV12-4 in carbamazepine-induced Stevens-Johnson syndrome or toxic epidermal necrolysis patients.

CDR3 length: 13 amino acids. Per germline, CDR1 DFQATT and CDR2 SNEGSKA (reference sequence). The iRepertoire multiplex PCR system with TCR subtype-specific primers built both bulk and single-cell libraries. TCRdb reprocessed the multiplex PCR reads and keeps a single row for each CDR3 protein, giving no DNA. The sample yields about 10,000 distinct CDR3 sequences, of which the top ten take up roughly a fifth. Carbamazepine had induced Stevens-Johnson syndrome or toxic epidermal necrolysis in the sequenced donors. What was sequenced was cells from a skin blister. The V and J genes are TRBV20-1 and TRBJ1-6. The receptor comes from a human donor with Stevens-Johnson syndrome, a severe cutaneous drug reaction. The CDR3 loop reads CSARSLGDSPLHF.